This TCR beta chain derives from a study of identifying expanded T cells in peripheral blood. Measured with immunoSEQ multiplex PCR; TCRdb has only the in-frame clones, and not every one. Of roughly 63,000 clones listed, about four fifths are singletons. Losses at the gene ends were 3 bases for V and 0 bases for J; bases not matched to a gene: 9. There are 17 residues in the CDR3. Looked up from germline, CDR1 is MRHNA and CDR2 is SNTAGT. The source of this sequence is a person aged 18-70 years in good health. The specimen sequenced was blood. The J gene is TRBJ2-7, the V gene TRBV6-4, with 9 bases aligning to TRBD2. The CDR3 here is CASSDGLAPSSSYEQYF. Written as DNA, the CDR3 is TGTGCCAGCAGTGATGGACTAGCGCCTTCCAGCTCCTACGAGCAGTACTTC.